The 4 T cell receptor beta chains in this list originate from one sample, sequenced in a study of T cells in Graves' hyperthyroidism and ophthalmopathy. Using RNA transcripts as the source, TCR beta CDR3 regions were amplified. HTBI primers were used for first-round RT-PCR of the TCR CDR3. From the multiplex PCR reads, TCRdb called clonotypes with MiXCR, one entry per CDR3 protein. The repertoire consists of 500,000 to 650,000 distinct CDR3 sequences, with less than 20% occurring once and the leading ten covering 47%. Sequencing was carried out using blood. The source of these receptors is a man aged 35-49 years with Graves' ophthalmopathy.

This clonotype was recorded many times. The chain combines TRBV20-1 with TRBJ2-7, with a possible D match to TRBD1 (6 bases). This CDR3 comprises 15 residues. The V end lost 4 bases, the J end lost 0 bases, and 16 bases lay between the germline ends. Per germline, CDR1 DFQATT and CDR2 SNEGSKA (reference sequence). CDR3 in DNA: TGCAGTGCTACCCCCCGGGACACGGCCTCCTACGAGCAGTACTTC. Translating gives CSATPRDTASYEQYF.

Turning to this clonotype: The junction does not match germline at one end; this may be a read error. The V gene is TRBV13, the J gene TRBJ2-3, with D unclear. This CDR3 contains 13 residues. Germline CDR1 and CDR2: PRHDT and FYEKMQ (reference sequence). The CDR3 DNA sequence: TGTGCCAGCGGCTTGGGCGGCACAGATACGCAGTATTTT. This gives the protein CASGLGGTDTQYF.

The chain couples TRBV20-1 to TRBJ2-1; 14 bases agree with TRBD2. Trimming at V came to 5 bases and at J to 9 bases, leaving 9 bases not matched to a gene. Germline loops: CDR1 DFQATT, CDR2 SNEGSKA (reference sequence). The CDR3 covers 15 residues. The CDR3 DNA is TGCAGTGCTTCTCCGGGACTAGCGGGAGTAAGTGAGCAGTTCTTC. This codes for CSASPGLAGVSEQFF.

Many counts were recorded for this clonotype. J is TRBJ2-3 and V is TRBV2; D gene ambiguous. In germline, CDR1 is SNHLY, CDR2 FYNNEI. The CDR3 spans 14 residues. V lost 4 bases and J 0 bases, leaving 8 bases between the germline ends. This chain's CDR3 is CASSGRTSTDTQYF. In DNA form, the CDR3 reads TGTGCCAGCAGTGGACGAACTAGCACAGATACGCAGTATTTT.